This is a list of T cell receptor beta chains from one sample in a study of cytotoxic CD8 clonotypes in ibrutinib-treated CLL. Clones were read by immunoSEQ multiplex PCR, and TCRdb kept only the in-frame ones, dropping some. The sample lists approximately 100,000 clones; approximately 58% were seen once. Specimen: PBMCs, collected after 24 months of ibrutinib treatment. These receptors all stem from a human donor with chronic lymphocytic leukemia. CDR3s include the opening cysteine and the closing phenylalanine or tryptophan. A D gene is named only where the DNA matches it firmly. Clone size is given for some rows only: seen once, a few or many times, or a class if the clone is expanded.

TRBV6-1	-	few	TRBJ2-3	TGTGCCAGCAGTGACCGGACTTCCAGGGATACGCAGTATTTT	CASSDRTSRDTQYF
TRBV30	TRBD1	many	TRBJ2-3	TGTGCCTGGAGCAGGGGGCCGGGAGATACGCAGTATTTT	CAWSRGPGDTQYF
TRBV7-2	TRBD1	-	TRBJ2-3	TGTGCCAGCAGCTCAGACAGGGAAGATACGCAGTATTTT	CASSSDREDTQYF
TRBV28	-	-	TRBJ1-2	TGTGCCAGCAGCCCCCGAGGTCCGGATAGGGTCTATGGCTACACCTTC	CASSPRGPDRVYGYTF
TRBV7-2	-	-	TRBJ2-1	TGTGCCAGCAGCCGATCCTCACTGTCCTACAATGAGCAGTTCTTC	CASSRSSLSYNEQFF
TRBV6-5	-	-	TRBJ1-2	TGTGCCAGCAGTTACTCGCAACAGGGAGCTAACTATGGCTACACCTTC	CASSYSQQGANYGYTF
TRBV5-1	-	-	TRBJ2-1	TGCGCCAGCAGCTTGGGGGATTACAATGAGCAGTTCTTC	CASSLGDYNEQFF
TRBV29-1	-	-	TRBJ2-1	TGCAGCGTCCCGGGCAATGAGCAGTTCTTC	CSVPGNEQFF
TRBV7-9	TRBD1	once	TRBJ1-1	TGTGCCAGCAGCTCAAAGCCCGTCGGGACAGGGGGCAAGGCTGAAGCTTTCTTT	CASSSKPVGTGGKAEAFF
TRBV5-1	TRBD1	-	TRBJ2-7	TGCGCCAGCAGCTTGCCGAGACAGGGCGGTTGGGAGTACGAGCAGTACTTC	CASSLPRQGGWEYEQYF
TRBV27	-	-	TRBJ2-7	TGTGCCAGCAGCCTTTCCTACAGGGCCTACGAGCAGTACTTC	CASSLSYRAYEQYF
TRBV5-4	TRBD2	-	TRBJ2-2	TGTGCCAGCAGCCTCCCGGGGGGGCCGAACACCGGGGAGCTGTTTTTT	CASSLPGGPNTGELFF
TRBV5-1	-	once	TRBJ2-5	TGCGCCAGCAGCTCGACTTGGGGCCAAGAGACCCAGTACTTC	CASSSTWGQETQYF
TRBV19	TRBD1	-	TRBJ1-1	TGTGCCAGTAATCGTGGGACAGGGGGGACTGAAGCTTTCTTT	CASNRGTGGTEAFF
TRBV29-1	TRBD1	-	TRBJ2-7	TGCAGCGTTGAAGAGACAGGGAAGGGCGAGCAGTACTTC	CSVEETGKGEQYF
TRBV12-5	-	few	TRBJ1-5	TGTGCTAGTGGTTTGGAGGGTCAGCCCCAGCATTTT	CASGLEGQPQHF
TRBV5-4	-	-	TRBJ2-4	TGTGCCAGCAGCTCCCCCTCAGGGGGAGGGGGGAGCATTCAGTACTTC	CASSSPSGGGGSIQYF
TRBV19	-	few	TRBJ1-6	TGTGCCACTTCGGGACTAGTCAATTCACCCCTCCACTTT	CATSGLVNSPLHF
TRBV18	TRBD1	few	TRBJ2-1	TGTGCCAGCTCACCCCAGGGACAGACTTACAATGAGCAGTTCTTC	CASSPQGQTYNEQFF
TRBV2	-	-	TRBJ1-5	TGTGCCAGCGGCTCGGGTCTCAATCAGCCCCAGCATTTT	CASGSGLNQPQHF
TRBV11-2	-	-	TRBJ1-5	TGTGCCAGCAGCTTAGAGCTAGGGGATCAGCCCCAGCATTTT	CASSLELGDQPQHF
TRBV7-3	-	once	TRBJ2-5	TGTGCCAGCAGCTTAGTGGACCAAGAGACCCAGTACTTC	CASSLVDQETQYF
TRBV5-1	-	-	TRBJ1-1	TGCGCCAGCAGCTTGGCTGGGAACACTGAAGCTTTCTTT	CASSLAGNTEAFF
TRBV27	-	few	TRBJ1-1	TGTGCCAGCAGTTTACAGGAAAACACTGAAGCTTTCTTT	CASSLQENTEAFF
TRBV10-2	-	-	TRBJ1-2	TGCGCCAGCCTCGAAGGGAAAGGCGGCGGCTACACCTTC	CASLEGKGGGYTF
TRBV5-4	-	-	TRBJ1-2	TGTGCCAGCAGCCCGGAGAGCCGAAAGAACTATGGCTACACCTTC	CASSPESRKNYGYTF
TRBV7-9	-	-	TRBJ2-7	TGTGCCAGCAGCTCACCGGACACCTCCTACGAGCAGTACTTC	CASSSPDTSYEQYF
TRBV30	-	-	TRBJ2-7	TGTGCCTGGAGGATCTCCTACGAGCAGTACTTC	CAWRISYEQYF
TRBV5-6	-	few	TRBJ2-3	TGTGCCAGCAGCTTGCCGCTAGCCACAGATACGCAGTATTTT	CASSLPLATDTQYF
TRBV5-1	-	few	TRBJ2-7	TGCGCCAGCAGCTTGGTGTGGGGAGGGGGTTACGAGCAGTACTTC	CASSLVWGGGYEQYF
TRBV6-1	-	-	TRBJ1-6	TGTGCCAGCCAGACGCGTAGCTCCTATAATTCACCCCTCCACTTT	CASQTRSSYNSPLHF
TRBV7-8	-	-	TRBJ1-5	TGTGCCAGCAGCAAAGGGGGGTATAGCAATCAGCCCCAGCATTTT	CASSKGGYSNQPQHF
TRBV30	-	-	TRBJ1-4	TGTGCCTGGAGTCGCGCTCTGAATGAAAAACTGTTTTTT	CAWSRALNEKLFF
TRBV14	-	-	TRBJ1-2	TGTGCCAGCAGCCCTTCGGACTTCTATGGCTACACCTTC	CASSPSDFYGYTF
TRBV5-6	TRBD1	few	TRBJ1-5	TGTGCCAGCAGCGGAGACAGGGGGAATCAGCCCCAGCATTTT	CASSGDRGNQPQHF
TRBV30	-	-	TRBJ1-5	TGTGCCTGGAGTGGGGCAGAAAATCAGCCCCAGCATTTT	CAWSGAENQPQHF
TRBV30	TRBD2	-	TRBJ2-7	TGTGCCTGGAACAGACTAGCGGGGGACTACGAGCAGTACTTC	CAWNRLAGDYEQYF
TRBV6-5	-	-	TRBJ2-7	TGTGCCAGCAGCCAGGGGCAGGGGTTAATCTACGAGCAGTACTTC	CASSQGQGLIYEQYF
TRBV5-6	-	-	TRBJ2-3	TGTGCCAGCAGCTTACGAATAGATACGCAGTATTTT	CASSLRIDTQYF